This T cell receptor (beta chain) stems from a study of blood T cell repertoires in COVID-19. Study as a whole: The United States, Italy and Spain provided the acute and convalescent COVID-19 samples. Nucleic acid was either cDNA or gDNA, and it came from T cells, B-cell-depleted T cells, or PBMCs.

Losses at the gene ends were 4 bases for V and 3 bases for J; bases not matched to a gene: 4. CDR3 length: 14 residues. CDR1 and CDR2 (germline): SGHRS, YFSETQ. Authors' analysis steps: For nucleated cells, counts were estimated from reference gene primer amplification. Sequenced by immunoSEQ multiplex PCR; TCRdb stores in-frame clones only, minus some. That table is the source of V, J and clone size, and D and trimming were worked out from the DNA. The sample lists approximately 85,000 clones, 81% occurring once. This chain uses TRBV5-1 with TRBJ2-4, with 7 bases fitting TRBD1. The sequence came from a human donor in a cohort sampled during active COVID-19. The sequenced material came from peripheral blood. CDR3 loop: CASSPGTDKNIQYF. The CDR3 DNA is TGCGCCAGCAGCCCTGGGACAGACAAAAACATTCAGTACTTC.